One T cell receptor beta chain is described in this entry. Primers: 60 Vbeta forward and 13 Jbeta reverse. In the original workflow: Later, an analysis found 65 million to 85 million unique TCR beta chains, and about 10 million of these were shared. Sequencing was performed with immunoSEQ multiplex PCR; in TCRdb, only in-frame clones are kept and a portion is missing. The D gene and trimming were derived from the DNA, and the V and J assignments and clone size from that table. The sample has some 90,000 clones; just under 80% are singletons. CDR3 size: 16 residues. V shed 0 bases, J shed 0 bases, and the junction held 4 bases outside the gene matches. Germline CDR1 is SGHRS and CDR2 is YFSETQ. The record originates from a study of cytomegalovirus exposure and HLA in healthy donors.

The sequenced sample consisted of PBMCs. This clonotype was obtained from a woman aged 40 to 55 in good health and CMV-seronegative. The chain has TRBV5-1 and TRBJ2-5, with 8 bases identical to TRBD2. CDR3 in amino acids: CASSLGLAGNQETQYF. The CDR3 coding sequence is TGCGCCAGCAGCTTGGGTCTAGCGGGTAACCAAGAGACCCAGTACTTC.